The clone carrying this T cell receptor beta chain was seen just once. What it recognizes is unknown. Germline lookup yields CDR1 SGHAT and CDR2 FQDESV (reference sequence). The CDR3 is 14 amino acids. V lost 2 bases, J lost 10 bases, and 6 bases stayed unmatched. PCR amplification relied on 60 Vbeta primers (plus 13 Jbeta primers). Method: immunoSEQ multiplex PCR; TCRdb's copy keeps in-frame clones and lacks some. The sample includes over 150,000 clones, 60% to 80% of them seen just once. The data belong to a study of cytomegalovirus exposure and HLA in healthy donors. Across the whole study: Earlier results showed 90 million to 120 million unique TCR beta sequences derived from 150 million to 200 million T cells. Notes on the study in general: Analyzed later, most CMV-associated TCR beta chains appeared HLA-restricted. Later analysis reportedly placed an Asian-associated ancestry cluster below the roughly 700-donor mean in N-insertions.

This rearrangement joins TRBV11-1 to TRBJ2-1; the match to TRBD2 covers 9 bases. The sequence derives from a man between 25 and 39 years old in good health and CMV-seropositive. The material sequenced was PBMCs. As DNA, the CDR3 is TGTGCCAGCAGCTTATTCCCTAGCGGGGAGGAGCAGTTCTTC. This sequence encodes CASSLFPSGEEQFF. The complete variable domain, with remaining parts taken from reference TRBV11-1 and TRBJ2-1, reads EAEVAQSPRYKITEKSQAVAFWCDPISGHATLYWYRQILGQGPELLVQFQDESVVDDSQLPKDRFSAERLKGVDSTLKIQPAELGDSAMYLCASSLFPSGEEQFFGPGTRLTVL.